This T cell receptor (beta chain) was profiled in a study of blood T cell repertoires in COVID-19. Across the whole study: Sources were T cells, B-cell-depleted T cells, or PBMCs; the material itself was cDNA or gDNA.

This table comes from immunoSEQ multiplex PCR, and its TCRdb copy is limited to in-frame clones, with some not included. The table includes a few hundred thousand clones, around 84% detected once. The source is a woman of 80 years or more with COVID-19, enrolled during active disease. Sequences were obtained from peripheral blood.

DNA of the CDR3: TGTGCCTGGAGTGGGTACGGGGGAACCTCCGGGGAGCTGTTTTTT. The encoded protein is CAWSGYGGTSGELFF. The rearrangement joins TRBV30 to TRBJ2-2; a weak D match, TRBD2 (6 bases). V was trimmed by 1 base and J by 6 bases, leaving 15 bases between them. There are 15 residues in the CDR3. Germline V CDR1 and CDR2: GTSNPN, SVGIG (reference sequence). Filled out from reference TRBV30 and TRBJ2-2, the complete variable domain reads SQTIHQWPATLVQPVGSPLSLECTVEGTSNPNLYWYRQAAGRGLQLLFYSVGIGQISSEVPQNLSASRPQDRQFILSSKKLLLSDSGFYLCAWSGYGGTSGELFFGEGSRLTVL.